This T cell receptor beta chain was captured in a study of control samples from healthy donors and cancer patients. The CDR3 contains 17 residues. Unmatched junction bases numbered 9, after V lost 1 base and J lost 2 bases. CDR1 and CDR2 (germline): LNHDA, SQIVND (reference sequence). The table came from immunoSEQ multiplex PCR; TCRdb's copy has only in-frame clones and leaves some out. The data contain some 140,000 clones, around nine tenths of them seen just once; the ten biggest clones take up around 8.2%. The sample consisted of blood. The TCR was taken from a woman aged 25 to 39 in good health. This chain uses TRBV19 with TRBJ2-5; TRBD1 aligns across 8 bases. This CDR3 is CASSIVGQGSRQETQYF. The DNA for the CDR3 is TGTGCCAGTAGTATAGTTGGACAGGGTAGTCGACAAGAGACCCAGTACTTC.